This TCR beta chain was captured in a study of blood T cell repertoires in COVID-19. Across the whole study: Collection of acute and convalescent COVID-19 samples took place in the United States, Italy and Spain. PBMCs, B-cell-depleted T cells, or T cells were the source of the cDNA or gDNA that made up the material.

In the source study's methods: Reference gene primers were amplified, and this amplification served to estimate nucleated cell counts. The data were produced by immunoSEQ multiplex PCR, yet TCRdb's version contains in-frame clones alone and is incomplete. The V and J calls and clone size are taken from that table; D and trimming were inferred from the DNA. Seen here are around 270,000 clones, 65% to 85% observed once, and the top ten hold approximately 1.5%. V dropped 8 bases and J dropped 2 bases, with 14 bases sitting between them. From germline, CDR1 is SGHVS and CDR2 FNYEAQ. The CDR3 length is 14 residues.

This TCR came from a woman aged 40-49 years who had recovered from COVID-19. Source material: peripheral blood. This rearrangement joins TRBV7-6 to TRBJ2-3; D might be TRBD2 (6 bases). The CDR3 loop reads CASRVAENTDTQYF. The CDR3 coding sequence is TGTGCCAGCCGGGTAGCGGAAAACACAGATACGCAGTATTTT.